These 20 T cell receptor beta chains originate from one sample sequenced in a study of blood T cell repertoires in COVID-19 (dated by TCRdb to the early 2020s). Receptor amplification or capture employed the immunoSEQ multiplex PCR assay. The table was pulled from immuneACCESS by TCRdb, which kept in-frame rearrangements only. Such tables lose some clones; where checked, under half of the loss comes from unresolved V genes, and the rest has no known cause. In all, the sample holds 330,000 or so clones, and 88% of those were seen once. Together, the top ten hold over 1% of the sample. Sequenced material: PBMCs or T cells enriched from blood (not recorded which). Receptors originate from a woman in her 30s who had been exposed to COVID-19.

The CDR3 nucleotides read TGTGCCACCCTCTTTTACACAGATACGCAGTATTTT. Protein: CATLFYTDTQYF. The chain uses TRBV6-5 and TRBJ2-3; no reliable D call. The CDR3 consists of 12 residues. Trimming cost V 10 bases and J 2 bases, with 10 bases left between them. The germline CDR1 and CDR2 sequences are MNHEY and SVGAGI.

J is TRBJ2-2 and V is TRBV7-6, with D possibly matching TRBD2 (6 bases). V shed 1 base and J shed 6 bases, with 15 bases lying between them. Germline CDR1 is SGHVS and CDR2 is FNYEAQ. This CDR3 region has 16 residues. In DNA form, the CDR3 reads TGTGCCAGCAGCTTAGGCTGGACTACCACTCCCGGGGAGCTGTTTTTT. Translated: CASSLGWTTTPGELFF. The whole variable domain, remainder taken from reference TRBV7-6 and TRBJ2-2, is GAGVSQSPRYKVTKRGQDVALRCDPISGHVSLYWYRQALGQGPEFLTYFNYEAQQDKSGLPNDRFSAERPEGSISTLTIQRTEQRDSAMYRCASSLGWTTTPGELFFGEGSRLTVL.

The chain is built from TRBV19 and TRBJ2-1; 12 nucleotides line up with TRBD2. Losses at the gene ends were 4 bases for V and 7 bases for J; bases not matched to a gene: 8. Germline CDR1 and CDR2: LNHDA and SQIVND (reference sequence). CDR3 length: 16 amino acids. The CDR3 nucleotides read TGTGCCAGTAGTAGCCTAGCGGGAGGGCACGGGAATGAGCAGTTCTTC. This translates into CASSSLAGGHGNEQFF.

The gene calls are TRBV7-3 and TRBJ2-5; 8 bases line up with TRBD2. Germline V gives CDR1 SGHTA, CDR2 FQGTGA. The CDR3 sequence is 17 residues long. V shed 2 bases and J 2 bases; nucleotides not matched to a gene: 10. The CDR3 nucleotides read TGTGCCAGCAGCTTAGGGTTGACTAGCGACCTACAAGAGACCCAGTACTTC. It is translated as CASSLGLTSDLQETQYF.

A few counts support this clone. This sequence joins TRBV4-2 and TRBJ1-1; 8 nucleotides align to TRBD1. CDR1 and CDR2 (germline): LGHNA, YNFKEQ. This CDR3 region has 19 residues. The V gene end was trimmed by 4 bases and the J gene end by 4 bases; junction bases not matched to a gene: 20. In DNA form, the CDR3 reads TGTGCCAGCAGCCTCCATGCCCGGACAGGGCGTGAAGTAGGCACTGAAGCTTTCTTT. Translation: CASSLHARTGREVGTEAFF.

The chain has TRBV6-5 and TRBJ1-6; D might be TRBD1 (5 bases). The V gene lost 10 bases and the J gene lost 7 bases, with 17 bases spanning the gap. The germline V gene encodes CDR1 MNHEY and CDR2 SVGAGI. CDR3 length equals 14 residues. The CDR3 region has the DNA TGTGCCACGCGATGGGGCCCCGGGAATTCACCCCTCCACTTT. Amino acid sequence: CATRWGPGNSPLHF.

Only one count was recorded for this clone. This same CDR3 is encoded by further DNA sequences in the sample. The chain combines TRBV27 with TRBJ2-1; 13 positions agree with TRBD2. Trimming cost V 3 bases and J 7 bases; bases outside gene matches: 3. The CDR3 consists of 15 residues. From germline, CDR1 is MNHEY and CDR2 SMNVEV (reference sequence). In nucleotides, the CDR3 is TGTGCCAGCAGTTTGACTAGCGGGAGGAGGAATGAGCAGTTCTTC. Translating gives CASSLTSGRRNEQFF.

The V gene is TRBV7-3, the J gene TRBJ2-1; 7 bases line up with TRBD2. The CDR3 spans 15 residues. V lost 4 bases and J lost 4; bases outside the gene matches: 7. The germline CDR1 and CDR2 sequences are SGHTA and FQGTGA. CDR3 nucleotide sequence: TGTGCCAGCAGCTCATCCGGGACTACTTACAATGAGCAGTTCTTC. It is translated as CASSSSGTTYNEQFF.

The chain combines TRBV19 with TRBJ1-2; 11 bases align to TRBD1. Germline CDR1 is LNHDA and CDR2 is SQIVND (reference sequence). V shed 6 bases, J shed 5 bases, and the junction held 5 bases outside the gene matches. The CDR3 has 14 amino acids. CDR3 protein: CASSAGTGGYGYTF. CDR3 sequence (DNA): TGTGCCAGTAGCGCCGGGACAGGGGGATATGGCTACACCTTC.

The chain combines TRBV14 with TRBJ2-3; D is ambiguous. CDR3 length: 12 residues. Germline V lookup: CDR1 SGHDN, CDR2 FVKESK. The V end was cut by 1 base, the J end by 11 bases, with 10 bases between. CDR3 sequence: CASSQGLNRQYF. CDR3 nucleotide sequence: TGTGCCAGCAGCCAAGGATTGAACAGGCAGTATTTT.

This chain connects TRBV12-3 or TRBV12-4 to TRBJ2-3; TRBD1 matches at 10 bases. The CDR3 is 11 amino acids. After removal of 6 bases from V and 14 bases from J, the junction contained 5 bases not matched to a gene. In DNA form, the CDR3 reads TGTGCCAGCAGCCACCGGGACAGGGGGTATTTT. Translating it yields CASSHRDRGYF.

The chain recombines TRBV2 with TRBJ1-1, with 7 positions matching TRBD1. The junction had 3 bases not matched to a gene; V was cut back by 4 bases and J by 1 base. Germline assignment: CDR1 SNHLY and CDR2 FYNNEI. The CDR3 totals 14 residues. The CDR3 region is CASSGTGRNTEAFF. In DNA form, the CDR3 reads TGTGCCAGCAGTGGGACAGGTAGGAACACTGAAGCTTTCTTT. The full variable domain, in which reference TRBV2 and TRBJ1-1 provide the parts outside the CDR3, is EPEVTQTPSHQVTQMGQEVILRCVPISNHLYFYWYRQILGQKVEFLVSFYNNEISEKSEIFDDQFSVERPDGSNFTLKIRSTKLEDSAMYFCASSGTGRNTEAFFGQGTRLTVV.

V usage is TRBV28 and J usage is TRBJ1-2; 8 bases map to TRBD1. The CDR3 runs 13 residues. Looked up from germline, CDR1 is MDHEN and CDR2 is SYDVKM. The junction had 12 bases not matched to a gene; V was cut back by 6 bases and J by 12 bases. The CDR3 bases are TGTGCCAGCAGCCCAGGACAGGGAGGAGGGGACACCTTC. Translated: CASSPGQGGGDTF.

The V and J genes are TRBV30 and TRBJ2-5; a possible D gene is TRBD1 (6 bases). Trimming removed 0 bases from V and 5 bases from J, with 16 bases in between. CDR1 GTSNPN and CDR2 SVGIG come from the germline V gene (reference sequence). The CDR3 runs 15 residues. In nucleotides, the CDR3 is TGTGCCTGGAGTGTACTACAGGGTAGTAGGGAGACCCAGTACTTC. It translates to CAWSVLQGSRETQYF.

V is TRBV7-9 and J is TRBJ2-1; TRBD2 matches 7 bases. Germline V gene lookup returns CDR1 SEHNR and CDR2 FQNEAQ (reference sequence). V shed 5 bases and J 5 bases; nucleotides not matched to a gene: 9. CDR3 length equals 15 residues. The CDR3 region is CASSLWSGANNEQFF. The CDR3 nucleotides are TGTGCCAGCAGCCTCTGGAGCGGGGCTAACAATGAGCAGTTCTTC.

This chain links TRBV10-1 with TRBJ2-1; TRBD1 matches at 9 bases. After removal of 6 bases from V and 5 bases from J, the junction contained 5 bases not matched to a gene. The germline V gene encodes CDR1 WNHNN and CDR2 SYGVQD (reference sequence). CDR3 length: 14 residues. CDR3 loop: CASSQGQGNNEQFF. The DNA for the CDR3 is TGCGCCAGCAGCCAGGGACAGGGCAACAATGAGCAGTTCTTC.

The DNA for the CDR3 is TGTGCCAGCAGTCCCCGACGGGAAGCCTACAATGAGCAGTTCTTC. Translating gives CASSPRREAYNEQFF. The chain carries TRBV28 and TRBJ2-1, with D perhaps TRBD2 (5 bases). CDR1 and CDR2 from the germline V gene are MDHEN and SYDVKM. V was shortened by 5 bases and J by 2 bases, with 13 bases between the two germline ends. This CDR3 region has 15 residues.

This clone appeared once. V is TRBV7-6 and J is TRBJ2-7, with 15 bases identical to TRBD2. The CDR3 is 20 amino acids. Germline V gene lookup returns CDR1 SGHVS and CDR2 FNYEAQ. After removal of 0 bases from V and 0 bases from J, the junction contained 9 bases not matched to a gene. The chain's CDR3 is CASSLAPGLAGGGSSYEQYF. Written as DNA, the CDR3 is TGTGCCAGCAGCTTAGCCCCCGGACTAGCGGGAGGGGGTAGCTCCTACGAGCAGTACTTC.

This clone was observed a single time. This chain connects TRBV6-5 to TRBJ1-1; maybe TRBD1 (5 bases). The CDR3 contains 12 residues. Per the germline V gene, CDR1 is MNHEY and CDR2 is SVGAGI. V lost 4 bases and J 11 bases, leaving 14 bases between the germline ends. The CDR3: CASSSQALQAFF. The CDR3, as DNA: TGTGCCAGCAGTTCACAGGCACTACAGGCTTTCTTT.

In this sample, this clone turned up once. The V gene is TRBV6-5, the J gene TRBJ1-1; D call uncertain. Germline V gene sequence: CDR1 MNHEY, CDR2 SVGAGI. The CDR3 covers 15 residues. With 1 base removed from V and 4 bases from J, the gap between germline ends came to 13 bases. For the CDR3, the DNA is TGTGCCAGCAGTTACTTTGCCGAGTCGGGCACTGAAGCTTTCTTT. It specifies CASSYFAESGTEAFF.